This entry lists 20 T cell receptor beta chains sequenced from one sample in a study of a mutant IDH1 vaccine in newly diagnosed glioma (dated by TCRdb to the early 2020s). Sample time point, as interpreted from the label and publication: week 47, end of study. Every vaccine dose consisted of 300 ug of a 20-mer mutant IDH1 peptide in Montanide, administered subcutaneously together with topical imiquimod. The protocol used for the library was the immunoSEQ multiplex PCR assay. Not all clones reach the TCRdb copy of this immuneACCESS table, which keeps in-frame sequences only. Checked studies attribute under half of the gap to unresolved V genes and leave the rest unexplained. This sample comprises some 60,000 clones, roughly 80% of them detected only once. The ten largest clones add up to 3.8% of the sample. Antigens for these TCRs are unknown. The source material was PBMCs, sampled from a glioma patient whose treatment included an IDH1 peptide vaccine. The source of these receptors is a man aged 30-40 years with glioma.

J is TRBJ1-2 and V is TRBV6-1; D not resolved. Germline CDR1 and CDR2: MNHNS and SASEGT. The length of the CDR3 is 13 residues. Trimming took off 6 bases at V and 4 bases at J, with 12 bases between the two ends. The CDR3 here is CASRAPETYGYTF. The CDR3, as DNA: TGTGCCAGCAGGGCGCCTGAGACCTATGGCTACACCTTC.

This clone was counted a few times. An end of the junction differs from the germline gene, which may be a read error. V gene TRBV29-1 combines with J gene TRBJ1-1, with 7 bases lining up with TRBD1. CDR1 and CDR2 from the germline V gene are SQVTM and ANQGSEA. The CDR3 consists of 11 residues. CDR3 DNA sequence: TGCAGCGTAGTAGTAGGGACAGCTGCCTCCTTT. It specifies CSVVVGTAASF.

The rearrangement joins TRBV6-1 to TRBJ2-3; 8 bases agree with TRBD1. CDR3 length equals 13 residues. Germline V gene data show CDR1 as MNHNS and CDR2 as SASEGT. V lost 8 bases, J lost 3 bases, and 4 bases stayed unmatched. CDR3 bases: TGTGCCAGCCCTAGACAGGGGACAGATACGCAGTATTTT. Protein product: CASPRQGTDTQYF.

The V call is TRBV10-1, the J call TRBJ2-7; 7 nucleotides align to TRBD1. The V gene's germline CDR1 is WNHNN and CDR2 SYGVQD (reference sequence). CDR3 length equals 21 residues. Unmatched junction bases numbered 23, after V lost 2 bases and J lost 1 base. CDR3 in DNA: TGCGCCAGCAGTGAGCCGCTCCGGACAGGTCTCGTAAATTACTATTCCTACGAGCAGTACTTC. As protein: CASSEPLRTGLVNYYSYEQYF.

The chain couples TRBV27 to TRBJ1-6; no reliable D call. Between the trimmed V and J ends, which lost 1 base and 10 bases, there was a span of 23 bases. The CDR3 runs 18 residues. Germline V gene data show CDR1 as MNHEY and CDR2 as SMNVEV (reference sequence). CDR3 in amino acids: CASSLCGKYAGSWSPLHF. CDR3 DNA sequence: TGTGCCAGCAGTTTATGCGGTAAGTATGCAGGATCTTGGTCACCCCTCCACTTT.

The rearrangement joins TRBV6-1 to TRBJ1-1; a weak D match, TRBD1 (5 bases). Germline V gene sequence: CDR1 MNHNS, CDR2 SASEGT. The CDR3 runs to 15 residues. The V gene lost 5 bases and the J gene lost 4 bases, with 17 bases spanning the gap. The CDR3 coding sequence is TGTGCCAGCAGTACTCTTGACCGGGGGGGCACTGAAGCTTTCTTT. Protein: CASSTLDRGGTEAFF.

Here the CDR3 DNA reads TGTGCCAGCAGTTACGGGGGGGTACAAGAGACCCAGTACTTC. Amino acid sequence: CASSYGGVQETQYF. The chain employs TRBV28 and TRBJ2-5, with 8 bases identical to TRBD2. The CDR3 runs to 14 residues. With 4 bases clipped from V and 2 bases from J, the junction kept 3 bases outside the gene matches. Germline assignment: CDR1 MDHEN and CDR2 SYDVKM. The full variable domain, in which reference TRBV28 and TRBJ2-5 provide the parts outside the CDR3, is DVKVTQSSRYLVKRTGEKVFLECVQDMDHENMFWYRQDPGLGLRLIYFSYDVKMKEKGDIPEGYSVSREKKERFSLILESASTNQTSMYLCASSYGGVQETQYFGPGTRLLVL.

V and J are TRBV6-1 and TRBJ1-6, with D unclear. Germline V CDR1 and CDR2: MNHNS, SASEGT. Trimming cost V 5 bases and J 6 bases, with 14 bases left between them. CDR3 length equals 15 residues. The CDR3 reads CASSSPGIPNSPLHF. DNA for the CDR3: TGTGCCAGCAGTTCTCCGGGTATCCCTAATTCACCCCTCCACTTT.

This chain links TRBV5-8 with TRBJ2-7; tentatively, D is TRBD1 or TRBD2 (6 bases each). V was shortened by 3 bases and J by 0 bases, with 16 bases between the two germline ends. Germline-derived CDR1 and CDR2 are SGHTS and YDEGEE. The CDR3 covers 16 residues. The CDR3 reads CASSSGGRLTSYEQYF. The CDR3 nucleotides are TGTGCCAGCAGCTCCGGGGGCAGGTTAACCTCCTACGAGCAGTACTTC.

On this clone itself: This sample includes further DNA sequences coding for the same CDR3. The chain recombines TRBV5-6 with TRBJ1-2; D is possibly TRBD1 (5 bases). This CDR3 has 14 amino acids. The V gene's germline CDR1 is SGHDT and CDR2 YYEEEE. V gave up 0 bases and J gave up 4 bases, with 10 bases separating them. CDR3 bases: TGTGCCAGCAGCTTGGATTGGGGGATCTATGGCTACACCTTC. It specifies CASSLDWGIYGYTF. Looking up the rest from reference TRBV5-6 and TRBJ1-2 gives the full variable domain: DAGVTQSPTHLIKTRGQQVTLRCSPKSGHDTVSWYQQALGQGPQFIFQYYEEEERQRGNFPDRFSGHQFPNYSSELNVNALLLGDSALYLCASSLDWGIYGYTFGSGTRLTVV.

The V gene is TRBV4-1, the J gene TRBJ2-7; TRBD1 matches 7 bases. After removal of 1 base from V and 1 base from J, the junction contained 13 bases not matched to a gene. Germline V gene data show CDR1 as MGHRA and CDR2 as YSYEKL. This CDR3 is built from 18 residues. This chain's CDR3 is CASSQGRGRGGASYEQYF. In DNA, the CDR3 is TGCGCCAGCAGCCAAGGGCGCGGTCGAGGGGGCGCATCCTACGAGCAGTACTTC.

This chain joins TRBV18 and TRBJ2-2, with D possibly matching TRBD2 (5 bases). The CDR3 covers 17 residues. Looked up from germline, CDR1 is KGHSH and CDR2 is LQKENI. Trimming cost V 1 base and J 2 bases, with 14 bases left between them. The CDR3 protein is CASSPRNPGGNTGELFF. For the CDR3, the DNA is TGTGCCAGCTCACCACGGAACCCAGGAGGAAACACCGGGGAGCTGTTTTTT.

The CDR3 nucleotides read TGTGCCACCAGCAGAAAATGGACCGCCGGGGAGCTGTTTTTT. Translated: CATSRKWTAGELFF. The chain links TRBV15 to TRBJ2-2; no clear D. The germline V gene has CDR1 LNHNV and CDR2 YYDKDF (reference sequence). Deletions cut 2 bases from V and 6 bases from J, with 10 bases between. The CDR3 loop spans 14 amino acids. The variable domain in full, with the rest retrieved from reference TRBV15 and TRBJ2-2, is DAMVIQNPRYQVTQFGKPVTLSCSQTLNHNVMYWYQQKSSQAPKLLFHYYDKDFNNEADTPDNFQSRRPNTSFCFLDIRSPGLGDTAMYLCATSRKWTAGELFFGEGSRLTVL.

This clone has just one count. The rearrangement links TRBV27 to TRBJ2-2; the match to TRBD2 covers 10 bases. With 3 bases clipped from V and 5 bases from J, the junction kept 12 bases outside the gene matches. The CDR3 totals 18 residues. The germline gives CDR1 MNHEY, CDR2 SMNVEV (reference sequence). The CDR3 bases are TGTGCCAGCAGTTTTCTTCCTAGCGGGGGTAGGAGGACCGGGGAGCTGTTTTTT. It specifies CASSFLPSGGRRTGELFF.

The chain uses TRBV29-1 and TRBJ1-1; D is possibly TRBD1 (5 bases). This CDR3 is built from 13 residues. Germline lookup yields CDR1 SQVTM and CDR2 ANQGSEA. V was clipped by 4 bases and J by 3 bases, with 12 bases between them. CDR3 DNA: TGCAGCGTTGTGGTGGGGCTCGACACTGAAGCTTTCTTT. Translation gives CSVVVGLDTEAFF.

The V call is TRBV14, the J call TRBJ2-3, with TRBD1 as a possible D gene (5 bases). The CDR3 is 13 residues long. With 4 bases removed from V and 4 bases from J, the gap between germline ends came to 9 bases. Germline CDR1 reads SGHDN; CDR2 reads FVKESK. The CDR3 here is CASSLPGSDTQYF. Written as DNA, the CDR3 is TGTGCCAGCAGCCTTCCAGGGTCAGATACGCAGTATTTT.

This chain uses TRBV6-1 with TRBJ1-5; 7 bases fit TRBD1. The J segment lost 0 bases and the V segment lost 6 bases, leaving 5 bases of the junction unmatched. The germline CDR1 and CDR2 sequences are MNHNS and SASEGT. The CDR3 is 15 amino acids. The CDR3 DNA sequence: TGTGCCAGCAGAGTGACAGGGTTTAGCAATCAGCCCCAGCATTTT. Amino acids: CASRVTGFSNQPQHF.

The rearrangement uses TRBV27 and TRBJ1-6; weak D call: TRBD1 (5 bases). Germline values: CDR1 MNHEY, CDR2 SMNVEV (reference sequence). The V gene lost 7 bases and the J gene lost 6 bases, with 13 bases spanning the gap. The CDR3 is 14 residues long. The CDR3 is CASTPAGTNSPLHF. In DNA, the CDR3 is TGTGCCAGCACCCCGGCGGGGACTAATTCACCCCTCCACTTT.

This clone was observed once. V and J are TRBV6-6 and TRBJ2-2, with no clear D. Germline CDR1 is MNHNY and CDR2 is SVGAGI (reference sequence). CDR3 length: 13 amino acids. Trimming left V 0 bases short and J 6 bases short, with 5 bases between. Here the CDR3 reads CASSYSLAGELFF. The CDR3 coding sequence is TGTGCCAGCAGTTACTCCCTAGCCGGGGAGCTGTTTTTT.

This clone was seen a single time. The chain joins TRBV2 to TRBJ2-1; TRBD1 matches at 7 bases. CDR3 length: 13 residues. Per the germline V gene, CDR1 is SNHLY and CDR2 is FYNNEI. With 5 bases clipped from V and 4 bases from J, the junction kept 2 bases outside the gene matches. This CDR3 is CASSWDRYNEQFF. The CDR3 bases are TGTGCCAGCAGTTGGGACAGATACAATGAGCAGTTCTTC.